This T cell receptor (beta chain) was profiled in a study of CD8+ T cells in alopecia areata (dated by TCRdb to 2016 to 2019). Study-level background: Treated patients were enrolled in an open-label pilot trial of oral tofacitinib, 5 to 10 mg twice daily, for moderate-to-severe alopecia areata. In both human patients and the C3H/HeJ mouse model, the study applied high-throughput TCRbeta sequencing to look at T cell clonal expansion in alopecia areata. Tofacitinib-treated patients had biopsies at baseline and at 4 and 24 weeks of treatment, with a later scalp biopsy in several patients. Patients received tofacitinib for 6 to 18 months and were then followed off drug for 6 months to check for delayed response and recurrence. Human TCRbeta sequencing covered scalp tissue and sorted CD4+ and CD8+ peripheral blood T cells from patchy and totalis/universalis alopecia areata patients and healthy controls. TCRbeta CDR3 regions were amplified by immunoSEQ multiplex PCR using 35 Vbeta forward and 13 Jbeta reverse primers. RNA came from the PAXgene miRNA kit for fixed scalp, the miRNeasy kit for PBMCs, and the RNeasy kit for mouse skin. Scalp clonality was compared across normal scalp (n=4), patchy alopecia areata scalp (n=8), and alopecia totalis/universalis scalp (n=8). Findings and caveats that apply to the study as a whole: Compared with mice, TCR sequences shared between patients were less clear, possibly partly because of HLA diversity across the patient population. Resident alphabeta T cells in normal human skin are also sequenced, complicating scalp TCR repertoire analysis, unlike mouse skin dominated by gammadelta T cells. Higher clonality and more expanded CD8+ clones were observed in lesional scalp than in normal scalp, particularly in alopecia totalis/universalis, a finding suggestive of antigenic drive.

The label giving this sample's time point can be read as: baseline before oral tofacitinib. Lesional scalp punch biopsies and peripheral blood were obtained from alopecia areata patients. PBMCs were isolated by density centrifugation and stained for CD3, CD4 and CD8, after which CD4+ and CD8+ T cells were sorted on a FACSAria. The protocol used for the library was the immunoSEQ multiplex PCR assay. To provide template for TCR sequencing, every sample had RNA extracted and reverse transcribed into cDNA. SuperScript III was used to make first-strand cDNA, primed with a 2:1 mix of oligo-dT and random hexamers. A synthetic immune receptor repertoire was used to measure amplification bias, and any remaining bias was corrected computationally. In the authors' own workflow: Raw reads were preprocessed for error removal, and CDR3 was defined according to IMGT conventions as running from the conserved cysteine to phenylalanine. Clonality was calculated as 1 minus Shannon entropy normalized by log2 of the number of productive unique TCRs. CD4 or CD8 identity of scalp clones was inferred by cross-referencing scalp TCRbeta sequences with sorted blood CD4 and CD8 repertoires. TCRdb obtained this table from immuneACCESS and retained in-frame rearrangements with V and J assigned. These tables miss some clones; where compared with another copy, unresolved V genes account for less than half of the shortfall, and the remainder is unexplained. V and J calls and clone size are given by that table; D and trimming were obtained from the DNA. The sample profile shows about 140,000 clones; around 49% of them were found once. 0.8% to 1% of the sample goes to the ten largest clones.

Measured from the cysteine to the phenylalanine, the CDR3 is 19 residues long. The only DNA kept is the CDR3, 57 bases in frame from the first base. CDR1 is given as LGHNA and CDR2 as YNFKEQ, both from the germline V gene. V gives up 1 base and J gives up 1 base, and the segment between their germline ends measures 23 bases. Only one count was recorded for this clone. The clone's antigen remains unknown. Base qualities were left out, and no much larger clone turns up one base away. Sequencing used CD4+ T cells sorted from blood, obtained at week 0. The chain employs TRBV4-2 and TRBJ2-7, and perhaps TRBD2 as D gene, on 6 matching bases. The TCR comes from a human donor with alopecia areata. The nucleotide sequence reads TGTGCCAGCAGCCAAGTCGGGGCTAGCGAGACCAAGGGGTCCTACGAGCAGTACTTC. Its translation is CASSQVGASETKGSYEQYF.